These 8 T cell receptor beta chains came from one sample sequenced in a study of early T cells in non-severe SARS-CoV-2 infection. TCRdb redid the calling of the 5' RACE reads with MiXCR, one entry per CDR3 protein. Counted here are over 30,000 distinct CDR3 sequences, around 5% occurring once; the ten biggest clones make up over 12%. The sequencing input was whole blood. Receptors were obtained from an adult who was a healthcare worker with PCR-confirmed SARS-CoV-2 infection or an uninfected control (not recorded which).

This clonotype was recorded a few times. This CDR3 reads CASSPGTGLYEQYF. The CDR3 nucleotides read TGTGCCAGCAGTCCCGGGACAGGTCTGTACGAGCAGTACTTC. This chain connects TRBV12-3 or TRBV12-4 to TRBJ2-7; 8 nucleotides match TRBD1. V was clipped by 5 bases and J by 4 bases; unmatched bases: 7. The CDR3 runs 14 residues.

This clonotype showed up many times. The rearrangement links TRBV6-2 or TRBV6-3 to TRBJ2-3; D tentatively fits TRBD1 or TRBD2 (5 bases each). Trimming removed 2 bases at V and 4 bases at J, with 13 bases between. Germline V gene lookup returns CDR1 MNHEY and CDR2 SVGEGT. The CDR3 sequence is 15 residues long. Here the CDR3 reads CASSYGSGDPDTQYF. The CDR3 bases are TGTGCCAGCAGTTACGGGTCCGGGGACCCAGATACGCAGTATTTT.

The V call is TRBV29-1, the J call TRBJ2-3; D may be TRBD2 (5 bases). There are 14 residues in the CDR3. Trimming removed 7 bases at V and 2 bases at J, with 16 bases between. Germline V lookup: CDR1 SQVTM, CDR2 ANQGSEA. CDR3 residues: CSASGKLITDTQYF. The CDR3 nucleotides are TGCAGCGCCTCCGGGAAACTAATCACAGATACGCAGTATTTT.

This clonotype has at least ten counts. This chain joins TRBV20-1 and TRBJ1-1, with D uncertain. CDR3 length: 12 residues. Germline V gene data show CDR1 as DFQATT and CDR2 as SNEGSKA (reference sequence). The V end lost 0 bases, the J end lost 3 bases, and 5 bases lay between the germline ends. CDR3 sequence reads: CSARESDTEAFF. The CDR3 DNA is TGCAGTGCTAGAGAAAGCGACACTGAAGCTTTCTTT.

This clonotype has ten or more counts. This chain uses TRBV6-1 with TRBJ2-4, with 9 positions matching TRBD1. Germline V gene sequence: CDR1 MNHNS, CDR2 SASEGT. V dropped 11 bases and J dropped 12; count of bases not matched to a gene: 8. This CDR3 contains 11 residues. This CDR3 is CASGTGKAQYF. Here the CDR3 DNA reads TGTGCCTCCGGGACAGGGAAGGCTCAGTACTTC.

The V gene is TRBV5-1, the J gene TRBJ2-3; D might be TRBD1 (6 bases). In germline, CDR1 is SGHRS, CDR2 YFSETQ. The V end lost 0 bases, the J end lost 2 bases, and 10 bases lay between the germline ends. The CDR3 spans 15 residues. Here the CDR3 DNA reads TGCGCCAGCAGCTTGGAAAGGACAGCCACAGATACGCAGTATTTT. This codes for CASSLERTATDTQYF.

This clonotype showed up many times. The V call is TRBV12-3 or TRBV12-4, the J call TRBJ2-1; TRBD1 matches at 10 bases. The CDR3 contains 17 residues. Trimming took 5 bases from V and 2 from J; bases not matched to a gene: 9. Here the CDR3 DNA reads TGTGCCAGCAGTCTAAACCCGGGACAGGGGACCTACAATGAGCAGTTCTTC. Its protein is CASSLNPGQGTYNEQFF.

This clonotype came up a few times. V and J are TRBV7-8 and TRBJ1-2, with 7 bases fitting TRBD1. V shed 5 bases and J 4 bases; nucleotides not matched to a gene: 7. Germline V lookup: CDR1 SGHVS, CDR2 FQNEAQ. The CDR3 runs 14 residues. The CDR3 nucleotides read TGTGCCAGCAGCCCACTACAGGGGATCTATGGCTACACCTTC. As protein: CASSPLQGIYGYTF.